Below, 7 T cell receptor beta chains from the same sample are listed, as sequenced in a study of OX40 agonist ivuxolimab in advanced cancers. Data came from immunoSEQ multiplex PCR; TCRdb stores just in-frame clones and leaves some out. The table shows some 74,000 clones, with around 82% occurring only once. The specimen was CD4+ or CD8+ T cells sorted from blood, collected in a trial of the OX40 agonist ivuxolimab. Every receptor here comes from an adult with an advanced solid tumor such as melanoma, head and neck, liver or kidney cancer.

V is TRBV14 and J is TRBJ1-4, with D unresolved. The V gene's germline CDR1 is SGHDN and CDR2 FVKESK. V was clipped by 3 bases and J by 8 bases, with 16 bases between them. The CDR3 runs 15 residues. This CDR3 reads CASSHTTLMIEKLFF. DNA of the CDR3: TGTGCCAGCAGCCACACCACCCTAATGATAGAAAAACTGTTTTTT.

This chain joins TRBV10-3 and TRBJ2-1, with D possibly being TRBD2 (5 bases). CDR1 and CDR2 from the germline V gene are ENHRY and SYGVKD. Trimming took 7 bases from V and 4 from J, leaving 11 bases between them. The CDR3 contains 13 residues. For the CDR3, the DNA is TGTGCCATCATGGAAGCGGATTACAATGAGCAGTTCTTC. Translating it yields CAIMEADYNEQFF.

The V gene is TRBV5-1, the J gene TRBJ1-1; no clear D gene. CDR1 SGHRS and CDR2 YFSETQ come from the germline V gene. This CDR3 has 11 amino acids. The V end lost 0 bases, the J end lost 11 bases, and 8 bases lay between the germline ends. The CDR3 DNA reads TGCGCCAGCAGCTTGGACGGGAGCGCTTTCTTT. Encoded protein: CASSLDGSAFF.

The chain joins TRBV5-5 to TRBJ2-7, with 7 bases lining up with TRBD1. Germline assignment: CDR1 SGHKS and CDR2 YYEKEE (reference sequence). The CDR3 runs to 17 residues. J gave up 2 bases and V 0 bases, and 11 bases lay outside the gene matches. This chain's CDR3 is CASSLVYLKDRAYEQYF. CDR3 bases: TGTGCCAGCAGCTTGGTTTACTTAAAAGACAGGGCCTACGAGCAGTACTTC.

V gene TRBV20-1 combines with J gene TRBJ2-5; TRBD1 agrees at 7 bases. The CDR3 is 11 amino acids. The germline gives CDR1 DFQATT, CDR2 SNEGSKA (reference sequence). V was clipped by 3 bases and J by 11 bases; unmatched bases: 6. The CDR3 DNA sequence: TGCAGTGCTAGGGACCCGACAGGGCAGTACTTC. This gives the protein CSARDPTGQYF.

This chain uses TRBV5-8 with TRBJ2-3; D gene uncertain. Trimming removed 8 bases from V and 0 bases from J, with 16 bases in between. Germline loops: CDR1 SGHTS, CDR2 YDEGEE. This CDR3 has 15 amino acids. CDR3 protein: CASSRFGYSTDTQYF. In DNA, the CDR3 is TGTGCCAGTTCAAGATTCGGTTATAGCACAGATACGCAGTATTTT.

This rearrangement joins TRBV9 to TRBJ1-1; a weak D match, TRBD1 (6 bases). Germline V gene lookup returns CDR1 SGDLS and CDR2 YYNGEE. The ends were cut back, 0 bases at V and 0 bases at J, with 18 bases in the middle. There are 18 residues in the CDR3. This chain's CDR3 is CASSVGSGERLMNTEAFF. The CDR3 DNA sequence: TGTGCCAGCAGCGTAGGGTCAGGGGAGCGCCTTATGAACACTGAAGCTTTCTTT. Supplemented by reference TRBV9 and TRBJ1-1, the full variable domain reads DSGVTQTPKHLITATGQRVTLRCSPRSGDLSVYWYQQSLDQGLQFLIQYYNGEERAKGNILERFSAQQFPDLHSELNLSSLELGDSALYFCASSVGSGERLMNTEAFFGQGTRLTVV.